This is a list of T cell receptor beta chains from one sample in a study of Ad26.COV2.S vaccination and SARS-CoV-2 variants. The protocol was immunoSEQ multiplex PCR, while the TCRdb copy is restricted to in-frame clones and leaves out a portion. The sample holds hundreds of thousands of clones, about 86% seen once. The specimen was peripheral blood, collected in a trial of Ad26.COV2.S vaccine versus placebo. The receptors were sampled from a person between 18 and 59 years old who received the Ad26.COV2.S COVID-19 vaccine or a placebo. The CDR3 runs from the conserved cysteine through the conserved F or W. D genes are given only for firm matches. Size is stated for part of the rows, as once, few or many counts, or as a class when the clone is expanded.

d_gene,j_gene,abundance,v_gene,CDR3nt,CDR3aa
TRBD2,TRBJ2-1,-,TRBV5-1,TGCGCCAGTGCGACTAGCGGGAGCATTGAGCAGTTCTTC,CASATSGSIEQFF
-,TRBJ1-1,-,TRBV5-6,TGTGCCAGCAGCTTGGGGCGGACAGAAGCTTTCTTT,CASSLGRTEAFF
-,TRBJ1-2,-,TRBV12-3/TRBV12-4,TGTGCCAGCAGTTCTGGGATTACCTATGGCTACACCTTC,CASSSGITYGYTF
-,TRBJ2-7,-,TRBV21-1,TGTGCCAGCAGCAAAACCCATCCCCCCACGGCACAGAGCTCCTACGAGCAGTACTTC,CASSKTHPPTAQSSYEQYF
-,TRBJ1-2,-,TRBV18,TGTGCCAGCTCACCATGGGGTGGGAGCGACAACTATGGCTACACCTTC,CASSPWGGSDNYGYTF
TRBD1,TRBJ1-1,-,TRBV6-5,TGTGCCAGCAGGGCCAAACAGGGGGGGAACACTGAAGCTTTCTTT,CASRAKQGGNTEAFF
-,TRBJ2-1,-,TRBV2,TGTGCCAGCAGTTTGGGACCTCGCAATGAGCAGTTCTTC,CASSLGPRNEQFF
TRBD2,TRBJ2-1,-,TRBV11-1,TGTGCCAGCAGCCACACGGGGGGGCCCTACAATGAGCAGTTCTTC,CASSHTGGPYNEQFF
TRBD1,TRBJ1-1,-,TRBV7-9,TGTGCCAGCAGTTCCGGGACAGTTGAAGCTTTCTTT,CASSSGTVEAFF
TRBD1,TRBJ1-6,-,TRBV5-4,TGTGCCAGCAGCAGACAGGGGTACTCACCCCTCCACTTT,CASSRQGYSPLHF
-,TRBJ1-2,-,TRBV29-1,TGCAGCGTTGAAGATGCGGGGAAGTCTACCTATGGCTACACCTTC,CSVEDAGKSTYGYTF
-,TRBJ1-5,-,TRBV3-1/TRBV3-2,TGTGCCAGCAGCCAAGGGGGTTTGGGGCAGCCCCAGCATTTT,CASSQGGLGQPQHF
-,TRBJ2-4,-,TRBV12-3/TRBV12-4,TGTGCCAGCAGTCTCTTGATCGAGGACATTCAGTACTTC,CASSLLIEDIQYF
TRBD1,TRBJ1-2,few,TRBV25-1,TGTGCCAGCAGTGAAGGGAGGGGGCGAGTCTATGGCTACACCTTC,CASSEGRGRVYGYTF
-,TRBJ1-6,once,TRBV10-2,TGCGCCAGCAGTGCATGGGAGGGATCCATGAATTCACCCCTCCACTTT,CASSAWEGSMNSPLHF
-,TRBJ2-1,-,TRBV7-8,TGTGCCAGCAGTTGGACCCGGGACTTCTCCTACAATGAGCAGTTCTTC,CASSWTRDFSYNEQFF
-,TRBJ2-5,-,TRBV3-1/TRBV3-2,TGTGCCAGCAGCCAAGCTGGCTGGGGTGGGGGGGAGACCCAGTACTTC,CASSQAGWGGGETQYF
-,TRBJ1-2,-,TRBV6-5,TGTGCCAGCAGTTACCCAGGGTATGGCTACACCTTC,CASSYPGYGYTF
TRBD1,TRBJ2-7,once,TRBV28,TGTGCCAGCAGTACCTCCGGGACAGGCTCCTACGAGCAGTACTTC,CASSTSGTGSYEQYF
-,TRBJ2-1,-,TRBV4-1,TGCGCCAGCAGCCAGGGGGGCCTAGGGTACAATGAGCAGTTCTTC,CASSQGGLGYNEQFF
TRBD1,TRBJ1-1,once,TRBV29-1,TGCAGCGTTGAAGATCTTGGGCAGGGGGCAGGAGCTTTCTTT,CSVEDLGQGAGAFF
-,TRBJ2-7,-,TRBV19,TGTGCCAGTAGTCCCCGTGGAGGGACCTACGAGCAGTACTTC,CASSPRGGTYEQYF
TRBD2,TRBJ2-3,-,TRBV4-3,TGCGCCAGCAGCCTTGGGGCGTGGGAGGGCCGCACAGATACGCAGTATTTT,CASSLGAWEGRTDTQYF
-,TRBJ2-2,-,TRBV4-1,TGCGCCAGCAGCCAAGAAGGCGGGATAGCCGCCGGGGAGCTGTTTTTT,CASSQEGGIAAGELFF
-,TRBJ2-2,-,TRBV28,TGTGCCAGCAGTTTCTTCGGCCCGGAGCTGTTTTTT,CASSFFGPELFF
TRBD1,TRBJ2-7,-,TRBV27,TGTGCCAGCAGTCGGACAGGGCCCTCTTACGAGCAGTACTTC,CASSRTGPSYEQYF
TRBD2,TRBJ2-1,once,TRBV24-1,TGTGCCACCAGTGACCTTCCCAGACTAGCGGGAGGATACAATGAGCAGTTCTTC,CATSDLPRLAGGYNEQFF
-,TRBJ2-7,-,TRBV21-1,TGTGCCAGCAGCAAATGGGAGACAGGGAGAGACGACGAGCAGTACTTC,CASSKWETGRDDEQYF
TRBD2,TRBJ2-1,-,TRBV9,TGTGCCAGCAGCCCGCCTAGCGGGGGCCACAATGAGCAGTTCTTC,CASSPPSGGHNEQFF
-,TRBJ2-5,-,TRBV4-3,TGCGCCAGCAGCCAAGGCCAGGGGAAAGAGACCCAGTACTTC,CASSQGQGKETQYF
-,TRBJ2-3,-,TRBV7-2,TGTGCCAGCAGCCTCGTGAAGCAGTCAGATACGCAGTATTTT,CASSLVKQSDTQYF
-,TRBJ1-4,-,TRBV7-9,TGTGCCAGCAGTTATACGGGCCCGGAGGAAAAACTGTTTTTT,CASSYTGPEEKLFF
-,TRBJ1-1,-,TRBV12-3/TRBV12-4,TGTGCCAGCAGTAGCGGCGCGGAAGCTTTCTTT,CASSSGAEAFF
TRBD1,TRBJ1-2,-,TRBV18,TGTGCCAGCTCACCAGGGACAGATACTAACTATGGCTACACCTTC,CASSPGTDTNYGYTF
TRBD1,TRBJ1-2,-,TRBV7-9,TGTGCCAGCAGCTTACAGGACAGGGCCACGGGAGGCTACACCTTC,CASSLQDRATGGYTF
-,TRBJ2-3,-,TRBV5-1,TGCGCCAGCAGCTTATATCCGGGCACAGATACGCAGTATTTT,CASSLYPGTDTQYF
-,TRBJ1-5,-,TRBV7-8,TGTGCCAGCAGCTTCCGGGACGGTAGCAATCAGCCCCAGCATTTT,CASSFRDGSNQPQHF
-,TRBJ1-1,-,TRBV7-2,TGTGCCAGCAGCTTACTATCCGCAGGCGGGGCTTTCTTT,CASSLLSAGGAFF
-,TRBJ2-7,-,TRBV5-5,TGTGCCAGCAGGGAGGCAGGGACGTCCGAGCAGTACTTC,CASREAGTSEQYF
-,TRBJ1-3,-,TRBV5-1,TGCGCCAGCAGCTTGACCGGCTCTGGAAACACCATATATTTT,CASSLTGSGNTIYF
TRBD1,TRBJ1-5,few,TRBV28,TGTGCCAGCAGTTTCGACAGGGAGGGCAATCAGCCCCAGCATTTT,CASSFDREGNQPQHF
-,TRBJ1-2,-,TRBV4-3,TGCGCCAGCAGCCAAGAGCCTCGGACTCCTGATGGCTACACCTTC,CASSQEPRTPDGYTF
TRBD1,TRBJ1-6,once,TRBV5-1,TGCGCCAGCAGCTCGGGACAGGGAAGTAATTCACCCCTCCACTTT,CASSSGQGSNSPLHF
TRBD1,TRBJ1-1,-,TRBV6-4,TGTGCCAGCAGTGTACAGGGGGGCACTGAAGCTTTCTTT,CASSVQGGTEAFF
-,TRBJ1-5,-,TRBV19,TGTGCCAGTTCAGGAGGAGGAGGGGCAGACAGACAATATAGCAATCAGCCCCAGCATTTT,CASSGGGGADRQYSNQPQHF
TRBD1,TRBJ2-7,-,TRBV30,TGTGCCTGGAAGGGACAGGGTCGCTACGAGCAGTACTTC,CAWKGQGRYEQYF
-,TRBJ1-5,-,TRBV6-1,TGTGCCAGCAGTGAAGCGCGAAATCAGCCCCAGCATTTT,CASSEARNQPQHF
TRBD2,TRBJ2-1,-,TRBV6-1,TGTGCCAGCAGCGTACTGCGGGGGGTAATCAATGAGCAGTTCTTC,CASSVLRGVINEQFF
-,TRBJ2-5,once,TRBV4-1,TGCGCCAGCAGCCAAGATTCTGGGCGCGAGACCCAGTACTTC,CASSQDSGRETQYF
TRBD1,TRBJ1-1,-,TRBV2,TGTGCCAGCAGGATGACAGGGGAAGCTTTCTTT,CASRMTGEAFF
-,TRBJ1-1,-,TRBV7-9,TGTGCCAGCAGCTCTCAGATTACGAACACTGAAGCTTTCTTT,CASSSQITNTEAFF
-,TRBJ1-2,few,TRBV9,TGTGCCAGCAGCGTAGGGGAGGGCCCCTATGGCTACACCTTC,CASSVGEGPYGYTF
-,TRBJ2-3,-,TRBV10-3,TGTGCCATCAGTCTCACAGATACGCAGTATTTT,CAISLTDTQYF
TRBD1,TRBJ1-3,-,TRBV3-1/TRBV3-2,TGTGCCAGCAGCCAAACCCCGGGACAGGGAAACACCATATATTTT,CASSQTPGQGNTIYF
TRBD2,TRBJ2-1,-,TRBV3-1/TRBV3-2,TGTGCCAGCAGCCAAGCTAGCGGGAGACGGGTTGAGCAGTTCTTC,CASSQASGRRVEQFF
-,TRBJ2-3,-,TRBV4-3,TGCGCCAGCAGCCAAGGTCGCTGGGTGAGCGCAGCAGATACGCAGTATTTT,CASSQGRWVSAADTQYF
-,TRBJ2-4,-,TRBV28,TGTGCCAGCAGTTTCCCCCTGGGCTGGGCCAAAAACATTCAGTACTTC,CASSFPLGWAKNIQYF